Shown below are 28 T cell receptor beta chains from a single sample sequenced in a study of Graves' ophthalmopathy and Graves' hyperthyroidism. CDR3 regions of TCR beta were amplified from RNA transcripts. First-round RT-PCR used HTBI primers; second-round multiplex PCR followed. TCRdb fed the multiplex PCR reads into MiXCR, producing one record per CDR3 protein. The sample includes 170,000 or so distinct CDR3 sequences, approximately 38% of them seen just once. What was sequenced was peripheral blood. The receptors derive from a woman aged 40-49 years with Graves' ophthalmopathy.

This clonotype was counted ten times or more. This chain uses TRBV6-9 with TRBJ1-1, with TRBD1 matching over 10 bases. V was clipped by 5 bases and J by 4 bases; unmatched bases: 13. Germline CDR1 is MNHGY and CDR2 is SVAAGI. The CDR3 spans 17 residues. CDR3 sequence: CASSPSLDRGSGTEAFF. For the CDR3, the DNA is TGTGCCAGCAGTCCTTCACTGGACAGGGGGTCGGGCACTGAAGCTTTCTTT.

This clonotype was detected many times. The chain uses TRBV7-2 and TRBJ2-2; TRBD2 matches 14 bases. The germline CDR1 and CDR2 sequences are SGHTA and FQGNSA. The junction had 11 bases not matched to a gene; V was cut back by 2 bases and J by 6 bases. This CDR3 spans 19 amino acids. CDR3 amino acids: CASSLWGLAGEQESGELFF. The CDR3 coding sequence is TGTGCCAGCAGCTTATGGGGACTAGCGGGAGAACAGGAATCCGGGGAGCTGTTTTTT. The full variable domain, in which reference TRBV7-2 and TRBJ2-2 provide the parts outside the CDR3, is GAGVSQSPSNKVTEKGKDVELRCDPISGHTALYWYRQSLGQGLEFLIYFQGNSAPDKSGLPSDRFSAERTGGSVSTLTIQRTQQEDSAVYLCASSLWGLAGEQESGELFFGEGSRLTVL.

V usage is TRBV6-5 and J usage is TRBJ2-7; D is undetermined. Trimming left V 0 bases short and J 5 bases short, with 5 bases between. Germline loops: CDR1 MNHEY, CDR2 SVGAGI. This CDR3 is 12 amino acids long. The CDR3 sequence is CASSYSIDEQYF. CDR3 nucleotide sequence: TGTGCCAGCAGTTACTCTATTGACGAGCAGTACTTC.

CDR3 sequence (DNA): TGTGCCAGGGGGGCCGGGGACTCTGGGGCCAACGTCCTGACTTTC. It codes for CARGAGDSGANVLTF. V usage is TRBV2 and J usage is TRBJ2-6; D is perhaps TRBD1 (6 bases). CDR3 size: 15 residues. Germline V CDR1 and CDR2: SNHLY, FYNNEI. The V end lost 9 bases, the J end lost 0 bases, and 12 bases lay between the germline ends.

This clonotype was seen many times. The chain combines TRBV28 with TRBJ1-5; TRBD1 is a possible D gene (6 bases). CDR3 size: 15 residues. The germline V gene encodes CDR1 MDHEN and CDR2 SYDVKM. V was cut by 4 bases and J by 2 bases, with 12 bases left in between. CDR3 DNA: TGTGCCAGCAGTTATGGGGGGCGCCGCAATCAGCCCCAGCATTTT. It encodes CASSYGGRRNQPQHF.

This CDR3 is CASRLQGTNYGYTF. CDR3 nucleotide sequence: TGTGCCAGCAGACTACAGGGGACTAACTATGGCTACACCTTC. This chain links TRBV28 with TRBJ1-2; 7 bases fit TRBD1. Germline assignment: CDR1 MDHEN and CDR2 SYDVKM. CDR3 size: 14 residues. Trimming at V came to 6 bases and at J to 0 bases, leaving 4 bases not matched to a gene.

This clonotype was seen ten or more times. CDR3 coding DNA: TGCGCCAGCAGCCGGAGTTTCAATCAGCCCCAGCATTTT. Translating gives CASSRSFNQPQHF. The rearrangement uses TRBV5-1 and TRBJ1-5; D not resolved. Trimming removed 4 bases at V and 3 bases at J, with 8 bases between. The CDR3 spans 13 residues. Germline V lookup: CDR1 SGHRS, CDR2 YFSETQ. The full variable domain, its missing parts supplied by reference TRBV5-1 and TRBJ1-5, is KAGVTQTPRYLIKTRGQQVTLSCSPISGHRSVSWYQQTPGQGLQFLFEYFSETQRNKGNFPGRFSGRQFSNSRSEMNVSTLELGDSALYLCASSRSFNQPQHFGDGTRLSIL.

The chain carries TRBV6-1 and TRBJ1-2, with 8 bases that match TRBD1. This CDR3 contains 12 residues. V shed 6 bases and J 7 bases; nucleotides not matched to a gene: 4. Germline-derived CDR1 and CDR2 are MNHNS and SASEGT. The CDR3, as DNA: TGTGCCAGCAGCGCAGGGGGCTCTGGCTACACCTTC. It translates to CASSAGGSGYTF.

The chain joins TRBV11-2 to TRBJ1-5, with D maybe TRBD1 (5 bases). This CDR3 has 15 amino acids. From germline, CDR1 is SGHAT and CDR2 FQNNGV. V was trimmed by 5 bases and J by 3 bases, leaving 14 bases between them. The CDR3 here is CASSLGVRYNQPQHF. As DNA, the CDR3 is TGTGCCAGCAGCCTAGGGGTCCGCTACAATCAGCCCCAGCATTTT.

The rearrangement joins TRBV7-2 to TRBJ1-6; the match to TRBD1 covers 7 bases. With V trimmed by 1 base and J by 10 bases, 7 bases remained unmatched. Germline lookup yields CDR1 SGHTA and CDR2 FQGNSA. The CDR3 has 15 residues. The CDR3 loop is CASSLVPNRGSPLHF. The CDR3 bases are TGTGCCAGCAGCTTAGTCCCGAACAGGGGCTCACCCCTCCACTTT.

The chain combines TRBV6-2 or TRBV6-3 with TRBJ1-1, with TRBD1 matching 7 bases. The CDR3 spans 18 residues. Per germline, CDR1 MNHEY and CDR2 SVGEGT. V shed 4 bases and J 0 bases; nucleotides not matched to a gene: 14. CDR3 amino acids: CASSSGRDRFTLNTEAFF. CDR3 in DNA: TGTGCCAGCAGTTCCGGACGGGACAGATTCACCCTGAACACTGAAGCTTTCTTT.

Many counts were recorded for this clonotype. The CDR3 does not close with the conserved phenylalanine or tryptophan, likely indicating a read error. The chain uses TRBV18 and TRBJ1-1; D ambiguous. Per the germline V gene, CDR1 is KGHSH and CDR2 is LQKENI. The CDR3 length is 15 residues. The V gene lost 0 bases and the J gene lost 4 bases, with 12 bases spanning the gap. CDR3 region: CASSPPTGRTTEAFL. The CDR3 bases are TGTGCCAGCTCACCACCGACCGGTAGGACCACTGAAGCTTTCCTT.

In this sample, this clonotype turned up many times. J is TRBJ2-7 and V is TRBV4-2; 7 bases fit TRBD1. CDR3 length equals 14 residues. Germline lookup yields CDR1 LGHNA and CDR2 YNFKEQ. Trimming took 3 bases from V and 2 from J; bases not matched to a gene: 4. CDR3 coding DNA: TGTGCCAGCAGCCACACGGACAGGCCCTACGAGCAGTACTTC. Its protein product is CASSHTDRPYEQYF.

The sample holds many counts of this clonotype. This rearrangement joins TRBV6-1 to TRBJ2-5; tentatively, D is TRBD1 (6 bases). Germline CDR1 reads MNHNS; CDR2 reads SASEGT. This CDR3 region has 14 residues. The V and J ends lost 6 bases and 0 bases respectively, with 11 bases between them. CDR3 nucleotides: TGTGCCAGCAGAACAGGACAGAACCAAGAGACCCAGTACTTC. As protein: CASRTGQNQETQYF.

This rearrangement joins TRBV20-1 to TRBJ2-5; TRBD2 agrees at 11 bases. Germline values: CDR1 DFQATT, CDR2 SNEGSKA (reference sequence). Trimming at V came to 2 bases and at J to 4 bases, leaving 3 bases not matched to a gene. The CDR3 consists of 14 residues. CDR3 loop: CSARLAGGSETQYF. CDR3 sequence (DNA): TGCAGTGCTAGACTAGCGGGAGGCTCAGAGACCCAGTACTTC.

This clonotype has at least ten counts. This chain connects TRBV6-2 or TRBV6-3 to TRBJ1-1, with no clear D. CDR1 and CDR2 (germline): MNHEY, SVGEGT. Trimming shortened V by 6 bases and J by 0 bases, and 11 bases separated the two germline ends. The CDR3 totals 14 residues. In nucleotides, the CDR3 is TGTGCCAGCAGGGAACACACAGTGAACACTGAAGCTTTCTTT. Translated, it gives CASREHTVNTEAFF.

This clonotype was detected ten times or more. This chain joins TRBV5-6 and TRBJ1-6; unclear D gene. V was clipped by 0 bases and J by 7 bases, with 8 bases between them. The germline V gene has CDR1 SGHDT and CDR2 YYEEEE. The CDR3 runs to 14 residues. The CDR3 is CASSLGSPNSPLHF. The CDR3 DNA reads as TGTGCCAGCAGCTTGGGTTCCCCGAATTCACCCCTCCACTTT.

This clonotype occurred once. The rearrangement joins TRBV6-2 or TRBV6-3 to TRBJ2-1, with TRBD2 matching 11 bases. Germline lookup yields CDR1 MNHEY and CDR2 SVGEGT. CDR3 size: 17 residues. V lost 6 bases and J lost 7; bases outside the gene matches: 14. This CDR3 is CASRSRTSGSNWNEQFF. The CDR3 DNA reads TGTGCCAGCAGATCGAGGACTAGCGGGTCTAATTGGAATGAGCAGTTCTTC.

CDR3 residues: CASSYGPGRQNTEAFF. The CDR3 DNA sequence: TGTGCCAGCAGTTACGGCCCCGGACGGCAAAACACTGAAGCTTTCTTT. This rearrangement joins TRBV6-5 to TRBJ1-1, with unresolved D. Trimming shortened V by 2 bases and J by 2 bases, and 15 bases separated the two germline ends. The CDR3 extends over 16 amino acids. CDR1 MNHEY and CDR2 SVGAGI come from the germline V gene.

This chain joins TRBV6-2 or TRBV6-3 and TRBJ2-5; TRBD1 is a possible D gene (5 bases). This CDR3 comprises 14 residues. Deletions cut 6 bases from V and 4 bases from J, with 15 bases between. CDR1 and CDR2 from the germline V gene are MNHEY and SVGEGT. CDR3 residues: CASSRPFQGETQYF. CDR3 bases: TGTGCCAGCAGCAGACCCTTCCAGGGAGAGACCCAGTACTTC.

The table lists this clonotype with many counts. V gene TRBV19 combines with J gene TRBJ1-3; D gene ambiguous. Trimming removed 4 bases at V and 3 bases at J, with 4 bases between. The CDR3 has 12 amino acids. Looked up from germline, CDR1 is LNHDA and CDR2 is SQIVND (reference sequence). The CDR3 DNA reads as TGTGCCAGTAGTAGGGTTGGAAACACCATATATTTT. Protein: CASSRVGNTIYF.

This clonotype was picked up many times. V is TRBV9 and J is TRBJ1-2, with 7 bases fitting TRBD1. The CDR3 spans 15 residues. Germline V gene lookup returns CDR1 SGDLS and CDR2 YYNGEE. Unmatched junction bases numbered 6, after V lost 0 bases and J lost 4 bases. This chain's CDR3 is CASSVEGTASYGYTF. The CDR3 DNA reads TGTGCCAGCAGCGTAGAAGGGACAGCCTCCTATGGCTACACCTTC.

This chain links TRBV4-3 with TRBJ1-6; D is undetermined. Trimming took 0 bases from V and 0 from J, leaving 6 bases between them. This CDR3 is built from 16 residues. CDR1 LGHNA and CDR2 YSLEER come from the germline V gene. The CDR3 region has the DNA TGCGCCAGCAGCCAAGATAAGAGCTCCTATAATTCACCCCTCCACTTT. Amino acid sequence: CASSQDKSSYNSPLHF.

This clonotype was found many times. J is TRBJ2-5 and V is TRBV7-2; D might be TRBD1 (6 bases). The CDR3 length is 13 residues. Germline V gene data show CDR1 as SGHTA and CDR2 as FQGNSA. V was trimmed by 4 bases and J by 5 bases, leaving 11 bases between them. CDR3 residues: CASSSQTGETQYF. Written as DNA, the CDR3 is TGTGCCAGCAGCTCCCAAACAGGGGAGACCCAGTACTTC.

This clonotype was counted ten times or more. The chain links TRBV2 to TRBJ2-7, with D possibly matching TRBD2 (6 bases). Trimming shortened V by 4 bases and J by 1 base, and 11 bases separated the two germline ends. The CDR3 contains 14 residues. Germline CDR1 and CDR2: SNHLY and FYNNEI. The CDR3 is CASSVRTTSYEQYF. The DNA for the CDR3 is TGTGCCAGCAGTGTCAGGACTACATCCTACGAGCAGTACTTC.

The CDR3 DNA follows: TGTGCCAGCAGCTTGACGGGACAGGGAAGAACTGAAGCTTTCTTT. Translating gives CASSLTGQGRTEAFF. This chain uses TRBV7-3 with TRBJ1-1; 9 positions match TRBD1. The CDR3 is 15 residues long. Trimming cost V 3 bases and J 5 bases; bases outside gene matches: 7. The germline gives CDR1 SGHTA, CDR2 FQGTGA. The full variable domain, completed using reference TRBV7-3 and TRBJ1-1, is GAGVSQTPSNKVTEKGKYVELRCDPISGHTALYWYRQSLGQGPEFLIYFQGTGAADDSGLPNDRFFAVRPEGSVSTLKIQRTERGDSAVYLCASSLTGQGRTEAFFGQGTRLTVV.

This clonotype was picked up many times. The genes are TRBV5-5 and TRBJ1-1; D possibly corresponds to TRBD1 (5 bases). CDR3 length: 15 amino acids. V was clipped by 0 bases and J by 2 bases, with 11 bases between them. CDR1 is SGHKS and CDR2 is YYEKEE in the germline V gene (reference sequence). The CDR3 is CASSLEGSHNTEAFF. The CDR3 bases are TGTGCCAGCAGCTTGGAGGGGTCACATAACACTGAAGCTTTCTTT. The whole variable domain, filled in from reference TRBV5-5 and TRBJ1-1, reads DAGVTQSPTHLIKTRGQQVTLRCSPISGHKSVSWYQQVLGQGPQFIFQYYEKEERGRGNFPDRFSARQFPNYSSELNVNALLLGDSALYLCASSLEGSHNTEAFFGQGTRLTVV.

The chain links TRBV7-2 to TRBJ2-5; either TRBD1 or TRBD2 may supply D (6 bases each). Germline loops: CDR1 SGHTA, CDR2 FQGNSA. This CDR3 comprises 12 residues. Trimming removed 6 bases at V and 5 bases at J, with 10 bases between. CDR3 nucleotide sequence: TGTGCCAGCAGTGGGGGGCACGAGACCCAGTACTTC. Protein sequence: CASSGGHETQYF.